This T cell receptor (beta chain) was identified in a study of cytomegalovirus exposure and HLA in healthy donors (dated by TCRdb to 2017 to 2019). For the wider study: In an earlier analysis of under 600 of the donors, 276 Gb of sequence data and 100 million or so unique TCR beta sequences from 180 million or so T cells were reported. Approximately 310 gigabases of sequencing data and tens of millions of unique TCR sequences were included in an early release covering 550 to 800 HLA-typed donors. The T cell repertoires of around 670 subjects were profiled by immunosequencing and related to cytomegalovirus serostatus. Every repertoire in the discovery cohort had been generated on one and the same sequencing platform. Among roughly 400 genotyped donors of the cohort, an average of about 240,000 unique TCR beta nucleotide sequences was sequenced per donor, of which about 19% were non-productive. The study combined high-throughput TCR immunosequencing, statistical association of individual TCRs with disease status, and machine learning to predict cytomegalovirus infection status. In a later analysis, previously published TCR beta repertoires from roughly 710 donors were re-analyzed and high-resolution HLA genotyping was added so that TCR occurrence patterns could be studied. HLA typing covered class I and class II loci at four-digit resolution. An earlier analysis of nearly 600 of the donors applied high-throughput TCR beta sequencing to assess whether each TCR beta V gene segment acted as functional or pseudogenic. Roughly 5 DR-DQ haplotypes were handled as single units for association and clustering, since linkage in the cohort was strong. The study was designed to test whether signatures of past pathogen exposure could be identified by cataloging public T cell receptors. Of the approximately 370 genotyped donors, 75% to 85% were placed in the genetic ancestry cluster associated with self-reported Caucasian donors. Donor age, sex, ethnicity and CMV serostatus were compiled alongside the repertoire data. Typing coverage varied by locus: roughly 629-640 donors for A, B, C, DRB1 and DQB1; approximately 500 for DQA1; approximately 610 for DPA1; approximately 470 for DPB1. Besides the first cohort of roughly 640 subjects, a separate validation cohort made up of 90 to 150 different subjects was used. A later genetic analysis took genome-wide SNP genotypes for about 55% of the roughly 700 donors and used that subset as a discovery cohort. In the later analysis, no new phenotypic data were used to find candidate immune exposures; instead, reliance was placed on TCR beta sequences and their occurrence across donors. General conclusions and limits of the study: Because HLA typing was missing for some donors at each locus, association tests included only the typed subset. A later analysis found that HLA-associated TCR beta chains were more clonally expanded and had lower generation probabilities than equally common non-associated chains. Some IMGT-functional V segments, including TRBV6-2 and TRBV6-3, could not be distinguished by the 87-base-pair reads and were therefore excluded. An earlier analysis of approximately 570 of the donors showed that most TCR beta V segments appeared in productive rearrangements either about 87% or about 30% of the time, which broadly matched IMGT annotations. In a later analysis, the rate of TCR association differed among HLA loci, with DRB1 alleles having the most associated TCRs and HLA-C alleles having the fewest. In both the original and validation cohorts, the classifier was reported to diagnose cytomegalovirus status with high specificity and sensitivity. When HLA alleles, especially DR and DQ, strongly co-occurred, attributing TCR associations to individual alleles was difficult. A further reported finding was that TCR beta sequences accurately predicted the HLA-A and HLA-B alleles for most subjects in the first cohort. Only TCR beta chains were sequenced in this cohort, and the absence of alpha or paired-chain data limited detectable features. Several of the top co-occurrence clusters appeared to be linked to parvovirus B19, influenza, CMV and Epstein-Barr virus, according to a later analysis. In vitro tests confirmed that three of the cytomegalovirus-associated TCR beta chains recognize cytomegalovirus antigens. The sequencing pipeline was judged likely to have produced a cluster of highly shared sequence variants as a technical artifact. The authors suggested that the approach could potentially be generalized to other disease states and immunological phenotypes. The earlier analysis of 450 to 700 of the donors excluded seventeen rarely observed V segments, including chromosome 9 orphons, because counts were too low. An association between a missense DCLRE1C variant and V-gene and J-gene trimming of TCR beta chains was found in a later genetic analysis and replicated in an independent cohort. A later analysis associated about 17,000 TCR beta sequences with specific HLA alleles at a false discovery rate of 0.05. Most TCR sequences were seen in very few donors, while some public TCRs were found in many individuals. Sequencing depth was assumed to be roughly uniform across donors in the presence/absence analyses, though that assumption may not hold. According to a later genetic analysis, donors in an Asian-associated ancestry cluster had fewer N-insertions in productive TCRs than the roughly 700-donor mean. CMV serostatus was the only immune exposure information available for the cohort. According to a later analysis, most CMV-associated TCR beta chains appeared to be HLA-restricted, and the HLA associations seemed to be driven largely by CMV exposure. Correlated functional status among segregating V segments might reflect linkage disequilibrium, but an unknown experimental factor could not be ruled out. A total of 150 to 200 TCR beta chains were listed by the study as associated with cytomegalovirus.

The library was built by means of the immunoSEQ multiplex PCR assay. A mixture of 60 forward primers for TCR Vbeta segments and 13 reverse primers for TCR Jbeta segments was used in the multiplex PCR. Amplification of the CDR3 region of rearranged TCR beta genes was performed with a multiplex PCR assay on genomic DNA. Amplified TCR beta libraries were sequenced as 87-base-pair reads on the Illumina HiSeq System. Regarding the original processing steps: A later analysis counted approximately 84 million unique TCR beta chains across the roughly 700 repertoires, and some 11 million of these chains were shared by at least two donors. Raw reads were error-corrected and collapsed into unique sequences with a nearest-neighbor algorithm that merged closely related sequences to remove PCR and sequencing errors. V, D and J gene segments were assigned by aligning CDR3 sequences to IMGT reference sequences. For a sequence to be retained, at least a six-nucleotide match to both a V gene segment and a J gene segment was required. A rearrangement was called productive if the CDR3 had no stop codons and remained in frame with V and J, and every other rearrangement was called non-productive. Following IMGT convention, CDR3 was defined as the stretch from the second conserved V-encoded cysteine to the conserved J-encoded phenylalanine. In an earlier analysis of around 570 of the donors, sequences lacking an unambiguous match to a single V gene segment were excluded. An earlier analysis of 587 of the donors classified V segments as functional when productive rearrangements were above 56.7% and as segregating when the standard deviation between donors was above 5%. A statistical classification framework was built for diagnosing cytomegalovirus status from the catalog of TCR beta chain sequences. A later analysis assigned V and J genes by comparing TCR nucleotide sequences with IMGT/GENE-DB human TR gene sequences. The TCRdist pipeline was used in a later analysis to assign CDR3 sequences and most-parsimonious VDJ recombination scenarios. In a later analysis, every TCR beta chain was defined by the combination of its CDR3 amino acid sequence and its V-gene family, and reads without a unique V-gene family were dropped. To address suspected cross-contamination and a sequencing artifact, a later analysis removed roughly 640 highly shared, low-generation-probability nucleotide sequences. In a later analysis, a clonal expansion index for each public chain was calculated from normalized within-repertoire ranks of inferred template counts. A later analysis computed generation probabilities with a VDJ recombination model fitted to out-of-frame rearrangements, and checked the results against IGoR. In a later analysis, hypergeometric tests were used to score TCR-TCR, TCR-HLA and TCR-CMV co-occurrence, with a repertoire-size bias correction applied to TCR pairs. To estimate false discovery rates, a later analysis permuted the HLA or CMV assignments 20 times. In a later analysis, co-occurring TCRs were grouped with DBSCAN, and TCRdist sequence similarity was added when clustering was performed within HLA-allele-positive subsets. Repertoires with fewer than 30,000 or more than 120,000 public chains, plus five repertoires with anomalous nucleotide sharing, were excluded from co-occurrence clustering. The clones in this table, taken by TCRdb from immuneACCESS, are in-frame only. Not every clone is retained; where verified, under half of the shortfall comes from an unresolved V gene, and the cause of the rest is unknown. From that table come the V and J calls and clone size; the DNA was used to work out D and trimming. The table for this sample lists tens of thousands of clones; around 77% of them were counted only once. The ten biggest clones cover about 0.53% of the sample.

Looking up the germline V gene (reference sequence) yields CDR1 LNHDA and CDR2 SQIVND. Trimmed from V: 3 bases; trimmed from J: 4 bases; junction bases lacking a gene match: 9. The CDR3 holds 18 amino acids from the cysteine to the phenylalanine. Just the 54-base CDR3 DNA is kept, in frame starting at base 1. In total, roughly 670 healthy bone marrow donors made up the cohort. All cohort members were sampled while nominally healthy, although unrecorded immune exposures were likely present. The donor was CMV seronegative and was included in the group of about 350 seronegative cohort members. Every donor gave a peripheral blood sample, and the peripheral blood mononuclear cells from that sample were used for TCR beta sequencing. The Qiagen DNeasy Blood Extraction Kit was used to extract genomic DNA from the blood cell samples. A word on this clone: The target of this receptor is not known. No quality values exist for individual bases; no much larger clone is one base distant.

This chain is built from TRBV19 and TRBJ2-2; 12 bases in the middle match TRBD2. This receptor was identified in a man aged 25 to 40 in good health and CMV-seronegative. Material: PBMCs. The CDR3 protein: CASSMGSSGGAITGELFF. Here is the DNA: TGTGCCAGTAGTATGGGGTCTAGCGGGGGGGCAATCACCGGGGAGCTGTTTTTT.